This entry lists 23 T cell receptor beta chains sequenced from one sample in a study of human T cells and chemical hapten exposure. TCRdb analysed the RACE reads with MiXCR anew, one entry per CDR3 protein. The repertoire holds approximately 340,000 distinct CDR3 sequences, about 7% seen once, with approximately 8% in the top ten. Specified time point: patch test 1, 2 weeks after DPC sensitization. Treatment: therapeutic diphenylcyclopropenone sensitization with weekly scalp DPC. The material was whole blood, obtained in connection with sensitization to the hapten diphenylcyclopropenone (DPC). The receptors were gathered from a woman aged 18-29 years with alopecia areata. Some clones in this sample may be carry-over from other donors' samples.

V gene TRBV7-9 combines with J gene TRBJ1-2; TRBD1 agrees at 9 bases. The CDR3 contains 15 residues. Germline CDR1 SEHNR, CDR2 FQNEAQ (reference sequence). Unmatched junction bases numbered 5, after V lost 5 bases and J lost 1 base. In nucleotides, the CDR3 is TGTGCCAGCAGCCCACGGGACAGGGTTAACTATGGCTACACCTTC. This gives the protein CASSPRDRVNYGYTF.

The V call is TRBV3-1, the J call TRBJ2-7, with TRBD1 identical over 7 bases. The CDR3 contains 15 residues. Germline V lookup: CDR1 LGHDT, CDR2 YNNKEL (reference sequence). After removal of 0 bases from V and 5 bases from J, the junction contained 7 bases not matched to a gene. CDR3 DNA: TGTGCCAGCAGCCAAGATCAAAACAGGGGCCACGAGCAGTACTTC. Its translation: CASSQDQNRGHEQYF.

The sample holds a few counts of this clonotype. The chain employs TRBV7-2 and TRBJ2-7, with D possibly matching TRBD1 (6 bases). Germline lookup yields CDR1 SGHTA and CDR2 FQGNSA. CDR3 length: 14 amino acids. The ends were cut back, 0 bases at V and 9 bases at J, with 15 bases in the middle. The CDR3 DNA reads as TGTGCCAGCAGCTTAGCCCCCGAGGGGGAAGGGCAGTACTTC. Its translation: CASSLAPEGEGQYF.

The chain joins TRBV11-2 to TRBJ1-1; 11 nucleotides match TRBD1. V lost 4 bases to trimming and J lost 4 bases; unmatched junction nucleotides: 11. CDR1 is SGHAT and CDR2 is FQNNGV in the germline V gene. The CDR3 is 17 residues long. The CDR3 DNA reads TGTGCCAGCAGCTCCAGAGGACAGGGGGCACTATTCACTGAAGCTTTCTTT. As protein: CASSSRGQGALFTEAFF.

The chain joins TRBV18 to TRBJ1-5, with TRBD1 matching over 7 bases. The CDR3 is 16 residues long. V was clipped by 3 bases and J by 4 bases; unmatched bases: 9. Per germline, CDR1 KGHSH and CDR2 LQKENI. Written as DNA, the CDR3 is TGTGCCAGCTCACCTACGGACAGGTCTCGAAATCAGCCCCAGCATTTT. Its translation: CASSPTDRSRNQPQHF.

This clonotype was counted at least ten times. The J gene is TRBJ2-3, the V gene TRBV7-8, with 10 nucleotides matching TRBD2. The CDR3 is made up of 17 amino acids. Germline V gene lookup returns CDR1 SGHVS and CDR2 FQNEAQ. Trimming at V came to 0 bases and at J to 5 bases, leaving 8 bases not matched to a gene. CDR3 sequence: CASSLAVAGGGGDTQYF. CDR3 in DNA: TGTGCCAGCAGCTTAGCGGTAGCGGGGGGCGGGGGAGATACGCAGTATTTT.

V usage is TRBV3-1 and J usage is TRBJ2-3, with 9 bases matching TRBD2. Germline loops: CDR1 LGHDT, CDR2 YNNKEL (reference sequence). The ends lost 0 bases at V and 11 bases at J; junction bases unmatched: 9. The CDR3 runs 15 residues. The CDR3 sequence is CASSQEVLAGFKQYF. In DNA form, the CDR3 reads TGTGCCAGCAGCCAAGAAGTTCTAGCGGGGTTTAAGCAGTATTTT.

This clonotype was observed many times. The CDR3 region is CASSPLGAPLHF. For the CDR3, the DNA is TGTGCCAGCAGCCCGTTAGGGGCACCCCTCCACTTT. The chain combines TRBV12-3 or TRBV12-4 with TRBJ1-6; tentative D call: TRBD1 (5 bases). V gave up 6 bases and J gave up 11 bases, with 11 bases separating them. This CDR3 is 12 amino acids long.

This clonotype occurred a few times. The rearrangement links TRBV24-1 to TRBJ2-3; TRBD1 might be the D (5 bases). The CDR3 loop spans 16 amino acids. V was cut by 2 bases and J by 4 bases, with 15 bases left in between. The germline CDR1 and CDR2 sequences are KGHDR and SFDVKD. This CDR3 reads CATSDSGHWPPDTQYF. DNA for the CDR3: TGTGCCACCAGTGATTCTGGACACTGGCCCCCAGATACGCAGTATTTT.

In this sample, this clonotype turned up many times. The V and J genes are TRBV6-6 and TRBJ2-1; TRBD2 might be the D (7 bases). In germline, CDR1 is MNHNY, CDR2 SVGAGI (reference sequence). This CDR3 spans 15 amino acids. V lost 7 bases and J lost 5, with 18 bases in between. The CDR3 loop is CASKPQRGQHNEQFF. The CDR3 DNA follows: TGTGCCAGCAAACCCCAGCGGGGACAACACAATGAGCAGTTCTTC.

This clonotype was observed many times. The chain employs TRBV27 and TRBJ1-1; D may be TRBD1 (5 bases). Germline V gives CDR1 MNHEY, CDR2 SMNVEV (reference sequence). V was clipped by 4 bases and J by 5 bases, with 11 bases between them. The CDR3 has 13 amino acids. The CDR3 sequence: CASSSQGRTEAFF. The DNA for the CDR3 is TGTGCCAGCAGTTCCCAGGGACGAACTGAAGCTTTCTTT.

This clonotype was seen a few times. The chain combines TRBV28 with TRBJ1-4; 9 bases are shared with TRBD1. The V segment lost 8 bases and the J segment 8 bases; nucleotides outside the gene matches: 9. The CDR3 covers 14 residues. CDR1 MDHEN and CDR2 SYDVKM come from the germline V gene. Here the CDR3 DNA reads TGTGCCAGCCTTCCGGGACAGGGTGACGAAAAACTGTTTTTT. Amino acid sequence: CASLPGQGDEKLFF.

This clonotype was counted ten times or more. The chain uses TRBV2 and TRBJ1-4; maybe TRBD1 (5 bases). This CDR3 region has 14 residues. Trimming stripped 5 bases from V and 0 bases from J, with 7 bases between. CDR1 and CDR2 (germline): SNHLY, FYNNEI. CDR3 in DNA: TGTGCCAGCAGTCGACAGACAACTAATGAAAAACTGTTTTTT. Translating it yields CASSRQTTNEKLFF.

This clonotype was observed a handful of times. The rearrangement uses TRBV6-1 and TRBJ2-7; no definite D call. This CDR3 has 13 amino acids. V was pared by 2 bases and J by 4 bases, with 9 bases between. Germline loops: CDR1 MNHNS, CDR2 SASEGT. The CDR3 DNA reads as TGTGCCAGCAGTGAAAACCTCATTTACGAGCAGTACTTC. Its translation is CASSENLIYEQYF.

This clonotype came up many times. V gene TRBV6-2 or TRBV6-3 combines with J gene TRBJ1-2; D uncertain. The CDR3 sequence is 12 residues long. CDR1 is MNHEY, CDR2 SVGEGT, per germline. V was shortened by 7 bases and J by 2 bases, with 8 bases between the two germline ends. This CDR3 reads CASNTINYGYTF. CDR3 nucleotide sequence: TGTGCCAGCAACACCATCAACTATGGCTACACCTTC.

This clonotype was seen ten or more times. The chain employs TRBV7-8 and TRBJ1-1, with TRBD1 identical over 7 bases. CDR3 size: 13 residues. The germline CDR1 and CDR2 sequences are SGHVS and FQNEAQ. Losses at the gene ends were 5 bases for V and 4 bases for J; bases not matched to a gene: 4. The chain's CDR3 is CASSKNRGTEAFF. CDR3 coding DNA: TGTGCCAGCAGCAAAAACAGGGGCACTGAAGCTTTCTTT.

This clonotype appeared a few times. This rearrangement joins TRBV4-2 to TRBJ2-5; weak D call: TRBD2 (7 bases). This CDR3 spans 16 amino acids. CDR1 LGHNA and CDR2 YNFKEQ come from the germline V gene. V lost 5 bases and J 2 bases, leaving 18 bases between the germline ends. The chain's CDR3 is CASSWGGPKSQETQYF. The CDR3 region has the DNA TGTGCCAGCAGCTGGGGGGGCCCCAAGAGTCAAGAGACCCAGTACTTC.

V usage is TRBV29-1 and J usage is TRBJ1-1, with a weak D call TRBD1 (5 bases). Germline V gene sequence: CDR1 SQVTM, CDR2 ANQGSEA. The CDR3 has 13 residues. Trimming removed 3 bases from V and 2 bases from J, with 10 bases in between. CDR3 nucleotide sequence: TGCAGCGTTGAGGGCAGGGCAAACACTGAAGCTTTCTTT. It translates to CSVEGRANTEAFF.

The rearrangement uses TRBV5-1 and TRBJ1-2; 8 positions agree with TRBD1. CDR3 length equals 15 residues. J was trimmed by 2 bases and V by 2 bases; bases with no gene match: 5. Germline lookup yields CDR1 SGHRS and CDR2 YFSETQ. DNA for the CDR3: TGCGCCAGCAGCTTCGGACAGGGAGGGAACTATGGCTACACCTTC. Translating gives CASSFGQGGNYGYTF.

The CDR3 here is CASSQEQVTWDEQFF. In DNA, the CDR3 is TGCGCCAGCAGCCAAGAACAGGTGACGTGGGATGAGCAGTTCTTC. The genes are TRBV4-1 and TRBJ2-1, with TRBD1 as a possible D gene (5 bases). CDR3 size: 15 residues. The germline V gene has CDR1 MGHRA and CDR2 YSYEKL. Between the trimmed V and J ends, which lost 0 bases and 8 bases, there was a span of 14 bases.

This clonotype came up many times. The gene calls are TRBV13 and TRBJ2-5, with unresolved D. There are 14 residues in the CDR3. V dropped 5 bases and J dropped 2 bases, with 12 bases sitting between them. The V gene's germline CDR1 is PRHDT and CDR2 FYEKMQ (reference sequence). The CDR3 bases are TGTGCCAGCAGCCCCCCTCGTGGGCAAGAGACCCAGTACTTC. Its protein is CASSPPRGQETQYF.

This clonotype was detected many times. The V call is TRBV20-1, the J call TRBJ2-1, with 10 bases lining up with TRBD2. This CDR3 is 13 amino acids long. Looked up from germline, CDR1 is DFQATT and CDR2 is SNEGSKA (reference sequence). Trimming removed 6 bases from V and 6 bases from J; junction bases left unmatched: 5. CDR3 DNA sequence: TGCAGTGCACGGACTAGCGGACGCAATGAGCAGTTCTTC. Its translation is CSARTSGRNEQFF.

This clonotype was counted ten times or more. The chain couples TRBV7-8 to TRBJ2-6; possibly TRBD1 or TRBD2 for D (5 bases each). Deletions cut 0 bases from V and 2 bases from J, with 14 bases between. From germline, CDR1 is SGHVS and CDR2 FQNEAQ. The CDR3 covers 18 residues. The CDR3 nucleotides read TGTGCCAGCAGCTTAGCCATCCAGGGAGCGGCTGGGGCCAACGTCCTGACTTTC. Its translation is CASSLAIQGAAGANVLTF.